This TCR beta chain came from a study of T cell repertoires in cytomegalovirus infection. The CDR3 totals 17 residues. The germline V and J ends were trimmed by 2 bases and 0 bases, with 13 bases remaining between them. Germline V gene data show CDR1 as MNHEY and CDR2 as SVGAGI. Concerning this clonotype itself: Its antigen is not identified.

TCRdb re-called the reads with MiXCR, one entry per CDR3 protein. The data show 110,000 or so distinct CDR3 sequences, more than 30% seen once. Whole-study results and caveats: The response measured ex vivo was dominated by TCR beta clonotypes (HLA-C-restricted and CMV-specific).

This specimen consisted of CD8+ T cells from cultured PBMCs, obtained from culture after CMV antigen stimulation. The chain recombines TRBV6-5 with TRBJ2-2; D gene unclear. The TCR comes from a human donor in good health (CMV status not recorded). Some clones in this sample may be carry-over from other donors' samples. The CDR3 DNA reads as TGTGCCAGCAGTTACGCCAAGCTCCTATCGAACACCGGGGAGCTGTTTTTT. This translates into CASSYAKLLSNTGELFF.